Below, one TCR beta chain is given with its context. As yet, its antigen is unknown. This specimen belongs to a study of OX40 agonist ivuxolimab in advanced cancers. Only in-frame clones appear in the TCRdb table, and some are missing; sequencing was by immunoSEQ multiplex PCR. The sample contains around 62,000 clones, around 84% of which appear only once. General study points: More expanded clones were seen, on average, in CD8+ T cells than in CD4+.

The receptor comes from an adult with an advanced solid tumor such as melanoma, head and neck, liver or kidney cancer. The material was CD4+ or CD8+ T cells sorted from blood, obtained in a trial of the OX40 agonist ivuxolimab.

The CDR3 nucleotides read TGTGCCAGCAGTTACACCAGGCAGGGGTTAACTGAAGCTTTCTTT. It is translated as CASSYTRQGLTEAFF. The chain joins TRBV6-5 to TRBJ1-1; D perhaps matches TRBD1 (6 bases). The length of the CDR3 is 15 residues. The germline V gene has CDR1 MNHEY and CDR2 SVGAGI. V was clipped by 2 bases and J by 5 bases, with 15 bases between them.